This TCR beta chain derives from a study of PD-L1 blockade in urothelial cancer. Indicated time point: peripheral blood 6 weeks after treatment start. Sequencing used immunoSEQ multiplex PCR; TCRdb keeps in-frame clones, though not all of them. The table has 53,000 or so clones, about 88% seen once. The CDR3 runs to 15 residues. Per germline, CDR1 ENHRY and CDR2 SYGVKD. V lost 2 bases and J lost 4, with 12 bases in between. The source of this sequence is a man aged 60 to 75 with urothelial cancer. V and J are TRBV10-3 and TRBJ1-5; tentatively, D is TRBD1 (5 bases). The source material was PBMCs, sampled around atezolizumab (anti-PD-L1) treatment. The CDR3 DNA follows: TGTGCCATCAGTGAGGGCAGGGCCCAAAATCAGCCCCAGCATTTT. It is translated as CAISEGRAQNQPQHF.